A single count supports the clone carrying this T cell receptor beta chain. Its antigen remains unknown. The donors were in the roughly 120-subject validation cohort, distinct from the 666-subject first cohort. The table came from immunoSEQ multiplex PCR; TCRdb's copy has only in-frame clones and leaves some out. The sample gives about 49,000 clones, 92% of which show up once; over 1.3% is in the top ten. These data are taken from a study of cytomegalovirus exposure and HLA in healthy donors. Whole-study results and caveats: Specificity for CMV antigens was confirmed in vitro for three of the CMV-associated chains. TCR beta chains numbering about 160 were designated cytomegalovirus-associated.

With 3 bases removed from V and 2 bases from J, the gap between germline ends came to 8 bases. The CDR3 spans 14 residues. Germline V CDR1 and CDR2: MDHEN, SYDVKM. The V and J genes are TRBV28 and TRBJ1-3; D might be TRBD1 (5 bases). The TCR comes from a man between 18 and 35 years old in good health and CMV-seronegative. The specimen sequenced was PBMCs. CDR3 in amino acids: CASSLGGTGNTIYF. The DNA for the CDR3 is TGTGCCAGCAGTTTGGGGGGTACTGGAAACACCATATATTTT.